The clone carrying this T cell receptor beta chain was seen once. This sample stems from a study of Ad26.COV2.S vaccination and SARS-CoV-2 variants. TCRdb keeps only in-frame clones here, not all; method: immunoSEQ multiplex PCR. The data show about 440,000 clones, around 90% seen once. The CDR3 runs to 17 residues. V lost 1 base to trimming and J lost 2 bases; unmatched junction nucleotides: 10. The germline gives CDR1 SGHAT, CDR2 FQNNGV. Treatment: 15 to 20 received Ad26.COV2.S at low or high dose, single or two shots; a few received placebo; per-sample allocation not given. At day 63 after the first vaccine or placebo injection, samples were drawn.

This TCR came from a person between 18 and 59 years old who received the Ad26.COV2.S COVID-19 vaccine or a placebo. The chain recombines TRBV11-2 with TRBJ2-5, with 7 bases matching TRBD2. Specimen: peripheral blood, collected in a trial of Ad26.COV2.S vaccine versus placebo. In DNA, the CDR3 is TGTGCCAGCAGCTTAGGGGGCAGCGGGACTGATCAAGAGACCCAGTACTTC. Translating it yields CASSLGGSGTDQETQYF.